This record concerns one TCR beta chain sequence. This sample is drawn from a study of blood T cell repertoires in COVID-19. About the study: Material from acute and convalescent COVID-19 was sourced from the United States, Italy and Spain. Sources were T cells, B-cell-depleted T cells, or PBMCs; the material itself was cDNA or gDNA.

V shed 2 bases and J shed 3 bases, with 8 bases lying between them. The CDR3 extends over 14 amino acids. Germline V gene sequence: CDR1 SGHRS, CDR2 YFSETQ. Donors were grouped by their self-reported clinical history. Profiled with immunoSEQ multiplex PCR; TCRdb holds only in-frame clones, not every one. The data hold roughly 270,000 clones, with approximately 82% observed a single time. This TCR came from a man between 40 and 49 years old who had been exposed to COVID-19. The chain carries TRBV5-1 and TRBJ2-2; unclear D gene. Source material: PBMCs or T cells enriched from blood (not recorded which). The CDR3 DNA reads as TGCGCCAGCAGCTTCCACACCGACACCGGGGAGCTGTTTTTT. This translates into CASSFHTDTGELFF.